This entry lists 24 T cell receptor beta chains sequenced from one sample in a study of human T cells and chemical hapten exposure. TCRdb reprocessed the RACE reads via MiXCR and lists one record per CDR3 protein. The sample yields under 200,000 distinct CDR3 sequences, about 14% seen once. Time point here: patch test 1, 2 weeks after DPC sensitization. Treatment here: therapeutic diphenylcyclopropenone sensitization with weekly scalp DPC. The source was whole blood, collected in connection with sensitization to the hapten diphenylcyclopropenone (DPC). These receptor sequences come from a woman in her 30s with alopecia areata. Some clones in this sample may be carry-over from other donors' samples.

This clonotype was found a few times. The chain carries TRBV12-3 or TRBV12-4 and TRBJ1-6, with D unclear. The CDR3 loop spans 14 amino acids. Trimming pared 2 bases from V and 8 bases from J, leaving 10 bases between. CDR3 sequence (DNA): TGTGCCAGCAGTTTATTGGGTATGGATTCACCCCTCCACTTT. This codes for CASSLLGMDSPLHF.

This rearrangement joins TRBV6-6 to TRBJ1-1, with a tentative D call TRBD1 (5 bases). Trimming shortened V by 6 bases and J by 3 bases, and 14 bases separated the two germline ends. The CDR3 extends over 14 amino acids. Germline CDR1 and CDR2: MNHNY and SVGAGI (reference sequence). In DNA form, the CDR3 reads TGTGCCAGCAGCCCCCCGCAGGGACACACTGAAGCTTTCTTT. It yields the protein CASSPPQGHTEAFF.

This clonotype was found many times. The V and J genes are TRBV7-3 and TRBJ1-5; no clear D. The length of the CDR3 is 13 residues. V was shortened by 4 bases and J by 1 base, with 5 bases between the two germline ends. The germline CDR1 and CDR2 sequences are SGHTA and FQGTGA. The CDR3 coding sequence is TGTGCCAGCAGCTCACAAAGCAATCAGCCCCAGCATTTT. It translates to CASSSQSNQPQHF.

This clonotype was detected ten times or more. The V call is TRBV7-9, the J call TRBJ2-3; D gene unclear. CDR1 and CDR2 from the germline V gene are SEHNR and FQNEAQ (reference sequence). This CDR3 comprises 17 residues. V gave up 5 bases and J gave up 0 bases, with 18 bases separating them. The CDR3 protein is CASSALRTHLSTDTQYF. DNA of the CDR3: TGTGCCAGCAGCGCCCTTCGGACCCACCTTAGCACAGATACGCAGTATTTT. Supplemented by reference TRBV7-9 and TRBJ2-3, the full variable domain reads DTGVSQNPRHKITKRGQNVTFRCDPISEHNRLYWYRQTLGQGPEFLTYFQNEAQLEKSRLLSDRFSAERPKGSFSTLEIQRTEQGDSAMYLCASSALRTHLSTDTQYFGPGTRLTVL.

The chain carries TRBV3-1 and TRBJ2-1; D possibly corresponds to TRBD2 (5 bases). Germline V gene data show CDR1 as LGHDT and CDR2 as YNNKEL (reference sequence). V was trimmed by 1 base and J by 6 bases, leaving 7 bases between them. The CDR3 length is 13 residues. CDR3 DNA sequence: TGTGCCAGCAGCCAAGCAGGAGGCAATGAGCAGTTCTTC. Its translation is CASSQAGGNEQFF.

This chain connects TRBV29-1 to TRBJ2-5, with 9 positions matching TRBD1. The CDR3 has 15 amino acids. V lost 3 bases and J lost 5; bases outside the gene matches: 10. Germline CDR1 and CDR2: SQVTM and ANQGSEA. Here the CDR3 reads CSVDAGQGRGETQYF. CDR3 sequence (DNA): TGCAGCGTTGACGCGGGACAGGGCCGTGGCGAGACCCAGTACTTC.

V gene TRBV29-1 combines with J gene TRBJ1-2, with D perhaps matching TRBD1 (5 bases). Trimming removed 4 bases from V and 3 bases from J, with 9 bases in between. This CDR3 has 12 residues. Germline loops: CDR1 SQVTM, CDR2 ANQGSEA. Here the CDR3 reads CSVGGYDYGYTF. Here the CDR3 DNA reads TGCAGCGTTGGGGGCTACGACTATGGCTACACCTTC.

This clonotype was counted between two and nine times. V usage is TRBV6-5 and J usage is TRBJ2-5, with TRBD1 as a possible D gene (6 bases). Germline CDR1 MNHEY, CDR2 SVGAGI. The CDR3 consists of 15 residues. V dropped 2 bases and J dropped 5 bases, with 15 bases sitting between them. CDR3 sequence (DNA): TGTGCCAGCAGTTACCAAGCACAGGGCTCCGAGACCCAGTACTTC. It translates to CASSYQAQGSETQYF.

The CDR3 region is CASSSDRLSNYEQYF. CDR3 coding DNA: TGCGCCAGCAGCTCCGACAGGCTTTCAAATTACGAGCAGTACTTC. The chain carries TRBV5-1 and TRBJ2-7, with D perhaps matching TRBD1 (6 bases). CDR3 size: 15 residues. V lost 3 bases and J 4 bases, leaving 17 bases between the germline ends. From germline, CDR1 is SGHRS and CDR2 YFSETQ. The full variable domain, with the rest looked up from reference TRBV5-1 and TRBJ2-7, is KAGVTQTPRYLIKTRGQQVTLSCSPISGHRSVSWYQQTPGQGLQFLFEYFSETQRNKGNFPGRFSGRQFSNSRSEMNVSTLELGDSALYLCASSSDRLSNYEQYFGPGTRLTVT.

The chain employs TRBV15 and TRBJ2-7; TRBD2 is a possible D gene (5 bases). Trimming cost V 5 bases and J 3 bases, with 17 bases left between them. The CDR3 extends over 15 amino acids. Germline CDR1 and CDR2: LNHNV and YYDKDF (reference sequence). CDR3 amino acids: CATSFGSGGHYEQYF. The DNA for the CDR3 is TGTGCCACCAGCTTCGGGTCAGGCGGGCACTACGAGCAGTACTTC. The full variable domain, in which reference TRBV15 and TRBJ2-7 provide the parts outside the CDR3, is DAMVIQNPRYQVTQFGKPVTLSCSQTLNHNVMYWYQQKSSQAPKLLFHYYDKDFNNEADTPDNFQSRRPNTSFCFLDIRSPGLGDTAMYLCATSFGSGGHYEQYFGPGTRLTVT.

This clonotype turned up a few times. J is TRBJ1-1 and V is TRBV6-6; a possible D gene is TRBD1 (6 bases). V lost 5 bases and J lost 1, with 26 bases in between. The CDR3 spans 19 residues. Germline values: CDR1 MNHNY, CDR2 SVGAGI (reference sequence). The CDR3 loop reads CASSHIWAPGDPTNTEAFF. As DNA, the CDR3 is TGTGCCAGCAGTCATATCTGGGCACCAGGGGACCCCACGAACACTGAAGCTTTCTTT.

This chain connects TRBV5-1 to TRBJ2-7; weak D call: TRBD2 (6 bases). The germline V gene encodes CDR1 SGHRS and CDR2 YFSETQ. V shed 7 bases and J shed 3 bases, with 17 bases lying between them. The CDR3 length is 14 residues. The CDR3 spells CASARDSLNYEQYF. The DNA for the CDR3 is TGCGCCAGCGCCCGGGACTCGCTAAACTACGAGCAGTACTTC.

The table lists this clonotype with many counts. The chain couples TRBV5-1 to TRBJ1-1, with TRBD1 identical over 8 bases. CDR1 and CDR2 from the germline V gene are SGHRS and YFSETQ. V lost 4 bases and J lost 8; bases outside the gene matches: 7. CDR3 length equals 13 residues. This CDR3 is CASSSGQGREAFF. CDR3 DNA sequence: TGCGCCAGCAGCAGCGGACAGGGTAGGGAAGCTTTCTTT.

The chain employs TRBV4-1 and TRBJ2-1; D is unresolved. The V end lost 1 base, the J end lost 5 bases, and 9 bases lay between the germline ends. Germline CDR1 is MGHRA and CDR2 is YSYEKL. The CDR3 length is 14 residues. In DNA form, the CDR3 reads TGCGCCAGCAGCCAAGCGTCAGTCGACAATGAGCAGTTCTTC. It translates to CASSQASVDNEQFF.

This clonotype occurred many times. V gene TRBV5-4 combines with J gene TRBJ2-2; D might be TRBD1 or TRBD2, each matching 5 bases. The CDR3 consists of 15 residues. Per germline, CDR1 SGHNT and CDR2 YYREEE (reference sequence). The V end was cut by 4 bases, the J end by 5 bases, with 15 bases between. CDR3 region: CASSAAERGTGELFF. CDR3 coding DNA: TGTGCCAGCAGCGCAGCGGAGAGGGGTACCGGGGAGCTGTTTTTT.

This clonotype showed up just a few times. This chain joins TRBV9 and TRBJ1-3, with D unresolved. The V gene lost 0 bases and the J gene lost 4 bases, with 8 bases spanning the gap. Germline V CDR1 and CDR2: SGDLS, YYNGEE. This CDR3 is 14 amino acids long. Here the CDR3 reads CASSVEQHGNTIYF. The CDR3 region has the DNA TGTGCCAGCAGCGTAGAACAGCACGGAAACACCATATATTTT.

This clonotype was seen a handful of times. The chain uses TRBV7-2 and TRBJ1-2; no definite D call. CDR1 SGHTA and CDR2 FQGNSA come from the germline V gene. The CDR3 has 13 amino acids. Between the trimmed V and J ends, which lost 1 base and 8 bases, there was a span of 11 bases. Here the CDR3 DNA reads TGTGCCAGCAGCTTAGATCCTAGTGACGGCTACACCTTC. Amino acids: CASSLDPSDGYTF. Together with reference TRBV7-2 and TRBJ1-2, the CDR3 gives the full variable domain: GAGVSQSPSNKVTEKGKDVELRCDPISGHTALYWYRQSLGQGLEFLIYFQGNSAPDKSGLPSDRFSAERTGGSVSTLTIQRTQQEDSAVYLCASSLDPSDGYTFGSGTRLTVV.

In its sample, this clonotype was seen many times. The gene calls are TRBV12-3 or TRBV12-4 and TRBJ1-1; 8 positions agree with TRBD1. This CDR3 is built from 14 residues. After removal of 5 bases from V and 5 bases from J, the junction contained 7 bases not matched to a gene. The CDR3 reads CASSPRTGRTEAFF. In nucleotides, the CDR3 is TGTGCCAGCAGTCCCCGGACAGGGAGGACTGAAGCTTTCTTT.

This clonotype occurred a few times. The J gene is TRBJ1-5, the V gene TRBV18; D is ambiguous. Germline V gene lookup returns CDR1 KGHSH and CDR2 LQKENI. There are 16 residues in the CDR3. The V end was cut by 2 bases, the J end by 2 bases, with 13 bases between. The CDR3 here is CASSPNSVSGNQPQHF. CDR3 bases: TGTGCCAGCTCACCAAACAGCGTATCGGGCAATCAGCCCCAGCATTTT.

This clonotype was counted only a few times. The rearrangement uses TRBV6-2 or TRBV6-3 and TRBJ2-1; TRBD2 aligns across 14 bases. V shed 6 bases, J shed 3 bases, and the junction held 1 base outside the gene matches. The CDR3 spans 15 residues. Germline lookup yields CDR1 MNHEY and CDR2 SVGEGT. The CDR3 DNA reads as TGTGCCAGCAGGACTAGCGGGGGGGGCTACAATGAGCAGTTCTTC. It translates to CASRTSGGGYNEQFF.

This clonotype was seen only a few times. The V and J genes are TRBV7-2 and TRBJ1-2; 9 nucleotides match TRBD1. Trimming cost V 5 bases and J 8 bases; bases outside gene matches: 12. The CDR3 is 15 amino acids. Germline values: CDR1 SGHTA, CDR2 FQGNSA. This CDR3 reads CASSTTATGGQGYTF. DNA of the CDR3: TGTGCCAGCAGCACAACTGCCACAGGGGGCCAGGGCTACACCTTC.

At least ten counts were recorded for this clonotype. The V call is TRBV5-1, the J call TRBJ2-3; D possibly uses TRBD1 or TRBD2 (5 bases each). The V gene's germline CDR1 is SGHRS and CDR2 YFSETQ. The V and J ends lost 3 bases and 5 bases respectively, with 13 bases between them. The CDR3 contains 14 residues. CDR3 region: CASSYSTGQDTQYF. In DNA, the CDR3 is TGCGCCAGCAGCTACTCTACGGGGCAAGATACGCAGTATTTT.

J is TRBJ2-1 and V is TRBV10-3; D is unresolved. The CDR3 has 16 residues. Germline-derived CDR1 and CDR2 are ENHRY and SYGVKD. The germline V and J ends were trimmed by 6 bases and 7 bases, with 22 bases remaining between them. The CDR3 spells CAISLTDPTTWNEQFF. The CDR3 nucleotides are TGTGCCATCAGCCTAACTGACCCAACCACCTGGAATGAGCAGTTCTTC.

The V and J genes are TRBV20-1 and TRBJ2-3; D not certain. V lost 1 base to trimming and J lost 6 bases, with 5 bases between them. Germline V gene data show CDR1 as DFQATT and CDR2 as SNEGSKA (reference sequence). This CDR3 is 11 amino acids long. CDR3 DNA: TGCAGTGCTAGAGTCCGGGATACGCAGTATTTT. It translates to CSARVRDTQYF.